The next 31 T cell receptor beta chains were all read from a single sample in a study of blood T cell repertoires in COVID-19. TCRdb's table, derived via immunoSEQ multiplex PCR, lists solely in-frame clones and lacks some. Altogether approximately 210,000 clones are present, about 87% being singletons, with the ten largest covering under 2%. Source material: peripheral blood. The receptors derive from a man between 65 and 79 years old with acute or convalescent COVID-19.

This sequence joins TRBV19 and TRBJ1-1, with D maybe TRBD1 (5 bases). The germline V gene encodes CDR1 LNHDA and CDR2 SQIVND (reference sequence). V was pared by 4 bases and J by 0 bases, with 15 bases between. This CDR3 comprises 16 residues. CDR3 bases: TGTGCCAGTAGTAACGTTGGGGGGTTGTTGAACACTGAAGCTTTCTTT. This translates into CASSNVGGLLNTEAFF.

The rearrangement joins TRBV28 to TRBJ1-2, with D possibly being TRBD1 (6 bases). Germline V gene lookup returns CDR1 MDHEN and CDR2 SYDVKM. V shed 7 bases and J shed 4 bases, with 16 bases lying between them. This CDR3 is 14 amino acids long. As DNA, the CDR3 is TGTGCCAGCACTCTACCGGGGGGCCTCTATGGCTACACCTTC. Its protein is CASTLPGGLYGYTF.

The chain uses TRBV19 and TRBJ1-5; D uncertain. The CDR3 is made up of 15 amino acids. V lost 11 bases to trimming and J lost 0 bases, with 17 bases between them. CDR1 LNHDA and CDR2 SQIVND come from the germline V gene (reference sequence). CDR3 sequence reads: CASSGRGGSNQPQHF. The CDR3 DNA sequence: TGTGCCTCCTCAGGTAGAGGAGGTAGCAATCAGCCCCAGCATTTT.

The chain links TRBV7-9 to TRBJ2-2; maybe TRBD1 (6 bases). The V gene lost 1 base and the J gene lost 0 bases, with 15 bases spanning the gap. Germline V CDR1 and CDR2: SEHNR, FQNEAQ (reference sequence). The CDR3 contains 18 residues. The CDR3 reads CASSLGLPGTSNTGELFF. As DNA, the CDR3 is TGTGCCAGCAGCTTAGGGCTCCCCGGGACATCGAACACCGGGGAGCTGTTTTTT.

The chain joins TRBV11-2 to TRBJ2-7, with 10 bases matching TRBD1. V gave up 5 bases and J gave up 7 bases; unmatched junction bases: 11. From germline, CDR1 is SGHAT and CDR2 FQNNGV. The CDR3 extends over 15 amino acids. The CDR3 DNA reads TGTGCCAGCAGCCCAAGTGGGACAGGGGCCCGGGAGCAGTACTTC. This sequence encodes CASSPSGTGAREQYF.

This clone was counted only a few times. V is TRBV7-6 and J is TRBJ2-5; possible D gene TRBD2, 5 bases. Deletions cut 4 bases from V and 1 base from J, with 13 bases between. CDR3 length: 15 residues. CDR1 and CDR2 from the germline V gene are SGHVS and FNYEAQ. The CDR3 here is CASSSTGLIQETQYF. The CDR3 coding sequence is TGTGCCAGCAGCTCAACCGGACTCATCCAAGAGACCCAGTACTTC.

V usage is TRBV4-1 and J usage is TRBJ1-2; D call uncertain. This CDR3 is built from 15 residues. Trimming took 0 bases from V and 8 from J, leaving 16 bases between them. The germline V gene encodes CDR1 MGHRA and CDR2 YSYEKL. The CDR3 coding sequence is TGCGCCAGCAGCCAAGACCGCCCGGGTTCGGGGGGCTACACCTTC. Protein product: CASSQDRPGSGGYTF.

CDR3 residues: CASSYQWGTSADTQYF. For the CDR3, the DNA is TGTGCCAGCTCGTACCAATGGGGGACTAGCGCAGATACGCAGTATTTT. The chain links TRBV18 to TRBJ2-3; 10 nucleotides line up with TRBD2. This CDR3 contains 16 residues. Germline V gene sequence: CDR1 KGHSH, CDR2 LQKENI. Trimming removed 6 bases from V and 4 bases from J; junction bases left unmatched: 10.

V usage is TRBV29-1 and J usage is TRBJ2-3; D may be TRBD1 (6 bases). CDR3 length equals 14 residues. The V end lost 2 bases, the J end lost 0 bases, and 9 bases lay between the germline ends. CDR1 and CDR2 from the germline V gene are SQVTM and ANQGSEA. The CDR3 reads CSVERTASTDTQYF. CDR3 nucleotides: TGCAGCGTTGAAAGGACAGCCAGCACAGATACGCAGTATTTT.

This sequence joins TRBV7-9 and TRBJ1-4; 10 nucleotides line up with TRBD1. Per the germline V gene, CDR1 is SEHNR and CDR2 is FQNEAQ (reference sequence). CDR3 length equals 14 residues. The trim removed 3 bases at V and 5 bases at J, leaving 0 bases unmatched. CDR3 in DNA: TGTGCCAGCAGCTTGGACAGGGGGAATGAAAAACTGTTTTTT. Translation gives CASSLDRGNEKLFF.

V is TRBV19 and J is TRBJ2-4; D gene uncertain. The germline V gene encodes CDR1 LNHDA and CDR2 SQIVND (reference sequence). Trimming shortened V by 5 bases and J by 0 bases, and 8 bases separated the two germline ends. This CDR3 is built from 14 residues. The CDR3 DNA reads TGTGCCAGTAGTGTATCGGGAGCCAAAAACATTCAGTACTTC. Protein: CASSVSGAKNIQYF.

The rearrangement joins TRBV6-5 to TRBJ1-1, with D perhaps TRBD1 (5 bases). The germline gives CDR1 MNHEY, CDR2 SVGAGI. Trimming took off 5 bases at V and 4 bases at J, with 8 bases between the two ends. CDR3 length: 12 residues. The CDR3 protein is CASSPGGTEAFF. In DNA form, the CDR3 reads TGTGCCAGCAGTCCGGGGGGCACTGAAGCTTTCTTT.

This chain connects TRBV4-1 to TRBJ2-7; the match to TRBD2 covers 9 bases. The V segment lost 4 bases and the J segment 4 bases; nucleotides outside the gene matches: 8. The CDR3 spans 15 residues. CDR1 MGHRA and CDR2 YSYEKL come from the germline V gene. This CDR3 reads CASSRNPSGAYEQYF. The CDR3 DNA reads as TGCGCCAGCAGCCGGAACCCTAGCGGGGCTTACGAGCAGTACTTC.

The CDR3 coding sequence is TGTGCCAGCTCACCTCAGGGAGGGGTCACTGAAGCTTTCTTT. Translation gives CASSPQGGVTEAFF. This chain links TRBV18 with TRBJ1-1; a possible D gene is TRBD1 (5 bases). The CDR3 has 14 amino acids. Germline CDR1 KGHSH, CDR2 LQKENI. Trimming shortened V by 3 bases and J by 4 bases, and 12 bases separated the two germline ends.

V gene TRBV5-4 combines with J gene TRBJ2-2, with 7 bases matching TRBD2. There are 15 residues in the CDR3. Losses at the gene ends were 2 bases for V and 4 bases for J; bases not matched to a gene: 5. In germline, CDR1 is SGHNT, CDR2 YYREEE (reference sequence). In DNA, the CDR3 is TGTGCCAGCAGCTTTCAAGCGGGACTCACCGGGGAGCTGTTTTTT. It encodes CASSFQAGLTGELFF.

This chain links TRBV5-6 with TRBJ2-7; 16 nucleotides align to TRBD2. From germline, CDR1 is SGHDT and CDR2 YYEEEE. V trimming: 4 bases; J trimming: 4 bases; junction bases outside the gene matches: 5. This CDR3 region has 16 residues. The chain's CDR3 is CASSPGLAGGSYEQYF. DNA of the CDR3: TGTGCCAGCAGCCCGGGACTAGCGGGAGGGTCGTACGAGCAGTACTTC.

The rearrangement uses TRBV6-2 or TRBV6-3 and TRBJ1-5; D remains ambiguous. Germline assignment: CDR1 MNHEY and CDR2 SVGEGT. V lost 2 bases and J lost 5, with 10 bases in between. CDR3 length: 14 amino acids. CDR3 region: CASSYPRDDQPQHF. CDR3 nucleotide sequence: TGTGCCAGCAGTTACCCTAGAGACGATCAGCCCCAGCATTTT.

The chain links TRBV7-2 to TRBJ2-1, with D unclear. The CDR3 totals 13 residues. Trimming pared 5 bases from V and 5 bases from J, leaving 10 bases between. The V gene's germline CDR1 is SGHTA and CDR2 FQGNSA. CDR3 DNA: TGTGCCAGCAGCCTCACTACAAACAATGAGCAGTTCTTC. Its protein is CASSLTTNNEQFF. The complete variable domain, with remaining parts taken from reference TRBV7-2 and TRBJ2-1, reads GAGVSQSPSNKVTEKGKDVELRCDPISGHTALYWYRQSLGQGLEFLIYFQGNSAPDKSGLPSDRFSAERTGGSVSTLTIQRTQQEDSAVYLCASSLTTNNEQFFGPGTRLTVL.

The chain uses TRBV11-2 and TRBJ1-2; no clear D. Germline CDR1 is SGHAT and CDR2 is FQNNGV. The CDR3 consists of 14 residues. V was shortened by 5 bases and J by 4 bases, with 14 bases between the two germline ends. CDR3 DNA: TGTGCCAGCAGCAAAGAACCCCGCGGCTATGGCTACACCTTC. It encodes CASSKEPRGYGYTF. Full variable domain (rest looked up from reference TRBV11-2 and TRBJ1-2): EAGVAQSPRYKIIEKRQSVAFWCNPISGHATLYWYQQILGQGPKLLIQFQNNGVVDDSQLPKDRFSAERLKGVDSTLKIQPAKLEDSAVYLCASSKEPRGYGYTFGSGTRLTVV.

For the CDR3, the DNA is TGTGCCACCAGCAGATTTGACGGGGCCTACAATGAGCAGTTCTTC. Its protein is CATSRFDGAYNEQFF. This chain connects TRBV24-1 to TRBJ2-1; TRBD2 is a possible D gene (5 bases). CDR3 size: 15 residues. From germline, CDR1 is KGHDR and CDR2 SFDVKD. Trimming stripped 7 bases from V and 2 bases from J, with 14 bases between.

This clone was seen a single time. The chain combines TRBV6-1 with TRBJ1-5; TRBD1 matches 10 bases. With 0 bases clipped from V and 9 bases from J, the junction kept 8 bases outside the gene matches. Germline-derived CDR1 and CDR2 are MNHNS and SASEGT. The CDR3 is 16 residues long. CDR3 bases: TGTGCCAGCAGTGAAGCTCCGACAGGGGGCAGAGGGCCCCAGCATTTT. Translation gives CASSEAPTGGRGPQHF.

The chain combines TRBV11-3 with TRBJ1-6; D may be TRBD1 (5 bases). The CDR3 consists of 14 residues. Trimming stripped 10 bases from V and 4 bases from J, with 14 bases between. CDR1 is SGHNT and CDR2 is YENEEA in the germline V gene. The CDR3 is CATGLGVYNSPLHF. The CDR3 coding sequence is TGTGCCACAGGCCTAGGGGTATATAATTCACCCCTCCACTTT.

V and J are TRBV3-1 (or the pseudogene TRBV3-2) and TRBJ2-1; no clear D. CDR3 length: 13 residues. V dropped 0 bases and J dropped 4 bases, with 4 bases sitting between them. Germline V gene data show CDR1 as LGHDT and CDR2 as YNNKEL (reference sequence). The CDR3 region is CASSQDLYNEQFF. CDR3 DNA sequence: TGTGCCAGCAGCCAAGACCTATACAATGAGCAGTTCTTC.

The chain recombines TRBV5-5 with TRBJ2-2, with 11 bases lining up with TRBD2. Unmatched junction bases numbered 11, after V lost 4 bases and J lost 6 bases. CDR3 length equals 17 residues. Germline V gene sequence: CDR1 SGHKS, CDR2 YYEKEE (reference sequence). The chain's CDR3 is CASSPSSSGRSAGELFF. CDR3 DNA sequence: TGTGCCAGCAGCCCGTCATCTAGCGGGAGGTCGGCCGGGGAGCTGTTTTTT.

This chain uses TRBV7-2 with TRBJ1-6, with a tentative D call TRBD1 (5 bases). The V gene's germline CDR1 is SGHTA and CDR2 FQGNSA. This CDR3 is built from 17 residues. Trimming pared 6 bases from V and 0 bases from J, leaving 15 bases between. This CDR3 is CASRLDSQSSYNSPLHF. CDR3 bases: TGTGCCAGCAGACTTGACAGCCAGAGCTCCTATAATTCACCCCTCCACTTT.

This sequence joins TRBV7-3 and TRBJ2-1, with 10 positions matching TRBD2. The CDR3 has 15 residues. Germline CDR1 SGHTA, CDR2 FQGTGA. V dropped 3 bases and J dropped 7; count of bases not matched to a gene: 6. CDR3 in amino acids: CASSFSSGGGNEQFF. In nucleotides, the CDR3 is TGTGCCAGCAGCTTCTCTAGCGGGGGAGGGAATGAGCAGTTCTTC.

The gene calls are TRBV7-9 and TRBJ2-7; perhaps TRBD2 as D (5 bases). CDR1 is SEHNR and CDR2 is FQNEAQ in the germline V gene (reference sequence). Deletions cut 1 base from V and 3 bases from J, with 7 bases between. CDR3 length: 13 amino acids. CDR3 sequence (DNA): TGTGCCAGCAGCTTAGGGGAGTTCTACGAGCAGTACTTC. Translation gives CASSLGEFYEQYF.

The genes are TRBV27 and TRBJ2-2; TRBD2 might be the D (6 bases). The CDR3 totals 17 residues. The V and J ends lost 9 bases and 6 bases respectively, with 26 bases between them. The germline V gene encodes CDR1 MNHEY and CDR2 SMNVEV (reference sequence). CDR3 sequence (DNA): TGTGCCAGTCGGGCCGGTGGGAGGACGGGGTTGGCCGGGGAGCTGTTTTTT. Its protein is CASRAGGRTGLAGELFF.

The chain recombines TRBV5-5 with TRBJ2-5; D not resolved. V lost 0 bases to trimming and J lost 1 base, with 13 bases between them. Germline V lookup: CDR1 SGHKS, CDR2 YYEKEE (reference sequence). This CDR3 is built from 16 residues. CDR3 residues: CASSLGLQLLQETQYF. The CDR3 DNA is TGTGCCAGCAGCTTGGGACTCCAGCTCCTCCAAGAGACCCAGTACTTC.

The chain joins TRBV5-1 to TRBJ2-4; possibly TRBD1 for D (6 bases). The CDR3 has 16 amino acids. In germline, CDR1 is SGHRS, CDR2 YFSETQ. The V end lost 3 bases, the J end lost 0 bases, and 13 bases lay between the germline ends. CDR3 in DNA: TGCGCCAGCAGCTCGGGACAAAGAGTAGCCAAAAACATTCAGTACTTC. Its translation: CASSSGQRVAKNIQYF.

This chain links TRBV7-3 with TRBJ1-6; D remains unclear. The CDR3 extends over 15 amino acids. Between the trimmed V and J ends, which lost 0 bases and 7 bases, there was a span of 10 bases. Germline assignment: CDR1 SGHTA and CDR2 FQGTGA. CDR3 loop: CASSLTHPGNSPLHF. The CDR3 DNA reads as TGTGCCAGCAGCTTAACCCACCCGGGGAATTCACCCCTCCACTTT.